These 19 T cell receptor beta chains share one sample of origin, sequenced in a study of blood T cell repertoires in COVID-19. Using immunoSEQ multiplex PCR, the repertoire was profiled, and TCRdb retains in-frame clones only, with some absent. This table has 250,000 to 300,000 clones, about 86% appearing once. The sequenced sample consisted of peripheral blood. Source of these receptors: a woman in her sixties with active or convalescent COVID-19.

This clone was seen just once. This rearrangement joins TRBV5-4 to TRBJ1-1; weak D call: TRBD1 (5 bases). The germline V gene encodes CDR1 SGHNT and CDR2 YYREEE (reference sequence). With 6 bases removed from V and 4 bases from J, the gap between germline ends came to 19 bases. The CDR3 length is 15 residues. The CDR3 protein is CASTPGGRRATEAFF. As DNA, the CDR3 is TGTGCCAGCACCCCCGGGGGTCGGCGAGCCACTGAAGCTTTCTTT.

In this sample, this clone turned up a few times. V usage is TRBV18 and J usage is TRBJ2-7; 8 nucleotides line up with TRBD1. This CDR3 spans 15 amino acids. V gave up 5 bases and J gave up 0 bases; unmatched junction bases: 6. Germline V lookup: CDR1 KGHSH, CDR2 LQKENI. The CDR3 bases are TGTGCCAGCTCATTAACAGGGGGGCACTCCTACGAGCAGTACTTC. Translated, it gives CASSLTGGHSYEQYF.

This CDR3 reads CASGGAGAVETQYF. CDR3 in DNA: TGTGCCAGCGGGGGAGCGGGGGCTGTGGAGACCCAGTACTTC. The V gene is TRBV6-5, the J gene TRBJ2-5, with 8 bases aligning to TRBD2. CDR1 and CDR2 from the germline V gene are MNHEY and SVGAGI. V dropped 8 bases and J dropped 5; count of bases not matched to a gene: 10. The CDR3 is 14 amino acids.

The chain links TRBV13 to TRBJ2-7; D ambiguous. This CDR3 contains 13 residues. CDR1 is PRHDT, CDR2 FYEKMQ, per germline (reference sequence). Trimming pared 6 bases from V and 2 bases from J, leaving 11 bases between. The CDR3 DNA is TGTGCCAGCAGGAATCCCGACACCTACGAGCAGTACTTC. Encoded protein: CASRNPDTYEQYF.

The V call is TRBV19, the J call TRBJ2-3, with 10 bases identical to TRBD2. Germline V gene lookup returns CDR1 LNHDA and CDR2 SQIVND (reference sequence). With 7 bases clipped from V and 2 bases from J, the junction kept 6 bases outside the gene matches. The CDR3 runs 15 residues. The CDR3 nucleotides read TGTGCCAGTAATAGTCTAGCGGGGGCCACAGATACGCAGTATTTT. Its protein product is CASNSLAGATDTQYF.

The gene calls are TRBV27 and TRBJ1-1, with TRBD1 matching 7 bases. This CDR3 spans 15 amino acids. The germline V gene has CDR1 MNHEY and CDR2 SMNVEV (reference sequence). Germline trimming cut 7 bases from V and 5 bases from J; bases unmatched to any gene: 13. The CDR3 DNA reads as TGTGCCAGCACCGAAAGACAGGGTGGATGGACTGAAGCTTTCTTT. As protein: CASTERQGGWTEAFF.

The rearrangement uses TRBV27 and TRBJ1-1, with D possibly matching TRBD1 (5 bases). The CDR3 is 14 residues long. Germline V gene sequence: CDR1 MNHEY, CDR2 SMNVEV (reference sequence). The V gene lost 3 bases and the J gene lost 5 bases, with 13 bases spanning the gap. The chain's CDR3 is CASSFIGGGTEAFF. In DNA, the CDR3 is TGTGCCAGCAGTTTTATCGGGGGAGGAACTGAAGCTTTCTTT.

The chain employs TRBV19 and TRBJ2-1, with TRBD1 identical over 9 bases. V lost 5 bases to trimming and J lost 3 bases; unmatched junction nucleotides: 5. Germline CDR1 and CDR2: LNHDA and SQIVND (reference sequence). CDR3 length equals 15 residues. For the CDR3, the DNA is TGTGCCAGTAGTCCGGGACAGGGATACTACAATGAGCAGTTCTTC. Its protein product is CASSPGQGYYNEQFF. Using reference TRBV19 and TRBJ2-1 for the parts outside the CDR3, the full variable domain is DGGITQSPKYLFRKEGQNVTLSCEQNLNHDAMYWYRQDPGQGLRLIYYSQIVNDFQKGDIAEGYSVSREKKESFPLTVTSAQKNPTAFYLCASSPGQGYYNEQFFGPGTRLTVL.

This clone was counted only a few times. The chain couples TRBV18 to TRBJ2-2; 7 bases align to TRBD1. This CDR3 is built from 17 residues. Trimming at V came to 3 bases and at J to 2 bases, leaving 9 bases not matched to a gene. Per the germline V gene, CDR1 is KGHSH and CDR2 is LQKENI. The CDR3 loop is CASSPLGQAVNTGELFF. The CDR3 DNA follows: TGTGCCAGCTCACCTTTAGGACAGGCCGTCAACACCGGGGAGCTGTTTTTT.

The chain is built from TRBV18 and TRBJ1-1; tentative D call: TRBD1 (5 bases). CDR1 is KGHSH, CDR2 LQKENI, per germline. Between the trimmed V and J ends, which lost 3 bases and 8 bases, there was a span of 22 bases. There are 16 residues in the CDR3. DNA of the CDR3: TGTGCCAGCTCACCGGAACAGGCGCCGTTGAGGTTAGAAGCTTTCTTT. Amino acids: CASSPEQAPLRLEAFF.

The rearrangement uses TRBV11-2 and TRBJ2-7; D perhaps matches TRBD1 (8 bases). From germline, CDR1 is SGHAT and CDR2 FQNNGV. Trimming stripped 3 bases from V and 4 bases from J, with 19 bases between. The CDR3 contains 16 residues. The CDR3 protein is CASSLAGQGGGYEQYF. In nucleotides, the CDR3 is TGTGCCAGCAGCTTGGCCGGACAGGGCGGGGGTTACGAGCAGTACTTC.

This chain joins TRBV4-2 and TRBJ2-1; unclear D gene. The CDR3 is made up of 16 amino acids. Germline V gives CDR1 LGHNA, CDR2 YNFKEQ. Trimming removed 0 bases at V and 3 bases at J, with 12 bases between. This CDR3 is CASSQDKQQIYNEQFF. The CDR3 coding sequence is TGTGCCAGCAGCCAAGATAAACAGCAGATCTACAATGAGCAGTTCTTC.

The chain carries TRBV5-1 and TRBJ2-7; 8 bases are shared with TRBD2. J was trimmed by 2 bases and V by 2 bases; bases with no gene match: 12. CDR1 SGHRS and CDR2 YFSETQ come from the germline V gene. This CDR3 has 17 amino acids. The CDR3 region has the DNA TGCGCCAGCAGCTTCACCGGGGGGGCAGACAACCCCTACGAGCAGTACTTC. This encodes CASSFTGGADNPYEQYF.

The chain joins TRBV5-1 to TRBJ2-2, with TRBD1 matching over 8 bases. V trimming: 3 bases; J trimming: 0 bases; junction bases outside the gene matches: 1. The CDR3 is 15 amino acids. In germline, CDR1 is SGHRS, CDR2 YFSETQ. CDR3 protein: CASSYRGSNTGELFF. CDR3 in DNA: TGCGCCAGCAGCTACAGGGGGTCGAACACCGGGGAGCTGTTTTTT.

The chain carries TRBV7-3 and TRBJ2-6, with 7 bases aligning to TRBD2. Germline loops: CDR1 SGHTA, CDR2 FQGTGA. Losses at the gene ends were 5 bases for V and 4 bases for J; bases not matched to a gene: 8. This CDR3 has 16 residues. The CDR3 is CASSGQGGDGANVLTF. Written as DNA, the CDR3 is TGTGCCAGCAGCGGGCAGGGAGGGGACGGGGCCAACGTCCTGACTTTC.

The chain employs TRBV7-9 and TRBJ2-1, with a possible D match to TRBD1 (5 bases). There are 16 residues in the CDR3. V was cut by 3 bases and J by 7 bases, with 19 bases left in between. Germline CDR1 reads SEHNR; CDR2 reads FQNEAQ (reference sequence). In DNA, the CDR3 is TGTGCCAGCAGCTTTAGCCCTATGGACGGACAAAATGAGCAGTTCTTC. This sequence encodes CASSFSPMDGQNEQFF.

This clone was detected only a few times. The chain joins TRBV5-1 to TRBJ2-7; TRBD2 agrees at 9 bases. V trimming: 0 bases; J trimming: 1 base; junction bases outside the gene matches: 11. The CDR3 spans 18 residues. In germline, CDR1 is SGHRS, CDR2 YFSETQ. The CDR3 sequence is CASSLEASGVDASYEQYF. CDR3 DNA sequence: TGCGCCAGCAGCTTGGAGGCTAGCGGGGTCGACGCATCCTACGAGCAGTACTTC.

This chain uses TRBV6-2 or TRBV6-3 with TRBJ1-6; possibly TRBD1 for D (6 bases). Germline V lookup: CDR1 MNHEY, CDR2 SVGEGT. The CDR3 covers 19 residues. Trimming took 2 bases from V and 10 from J, leaving 27 bases between them. The CDR3 DNA reads TGTGCCAGCAGTTACGCTGCGTCCCGGGACATGTTGTTGGGCTCACCCCTCCACTTT. Its translation is CASSYAASRDMLLGSPLHF.

This clone has only one observation. The chain couples TRBV2 to TRBJ2-5; 12 bases map to TRBD2. Losses at the gene ends were 5 bases for V and 5 bases for J; bases not matched to a gene: 12. Looked up from germline, CDR1 is SNHLY and CDR2 is FYNNEI. This CDR3 is built from 17 residues. CDR3 coding DNA: TGTGCCAGCAGTTCCTTTGCGACTAGCGGGGGTATGGAGACCCAGTACTTC. This encodes CASSSFATSGGMETQYF.